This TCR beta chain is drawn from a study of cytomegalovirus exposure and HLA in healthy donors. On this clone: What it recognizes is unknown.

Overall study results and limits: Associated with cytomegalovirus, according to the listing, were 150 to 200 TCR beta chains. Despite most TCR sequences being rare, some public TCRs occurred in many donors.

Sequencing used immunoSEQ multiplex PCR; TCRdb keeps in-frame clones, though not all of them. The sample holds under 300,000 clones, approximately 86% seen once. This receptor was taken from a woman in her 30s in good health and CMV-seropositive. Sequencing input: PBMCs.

CDR3 sequence reads: CASSDRDYGYTF. The DNA for the CDR3 is TGTGCCAGCAGTGACAGGGACTATGGCTACACCTTC. This sequence joins TRBV2 and TRBJ1-2; possible D gene TRBD1, 5 bases. CDR1 is SNHLY and CDR2 is FYNNEI in the germline V gene. This CDR3 has 12 amino acids. V lost 3 bases and J lost 3, with 5 bases in between.